The 16 T cell receptor beta chains presented below share a single source sample, sequenced in a study of beta chain features in type 1 diabetes. Reverse transcribing all isolated RNA meant expressed TCRB transcripts were sequenced. Clones were sequenced by immunoSEQ multiplex PCR, and TCRdb holds only the in-frame ones, with some missing. The data contain approximately 300,000 clones, 11% of them singletons. The sequenced sample was naive CD4+ T cells from blood. All receptors derive from a woman aged 25-40 years in good health.

The rearrangement links TRBV23-1 to TRBJ2-7; TRBD1 agrees at 10 bases. TRBV23-1 is given ORF status, its function remaining uncertain. This CDR3 is built from 17 residues. The J segment lost 2 bases and the V segment lost 4 bases, leaving 11 bases of the junction unmatched. CDR3 sequence (DNA): TGCGCCAGCAGTCCACCCGCCCGACAGGGGGCTACCTACGAGCAGTACTTC. Translating gives CASSPPARQGATYEQYF.

This chain uses TRBV6-5 with TRBJ2-1, with TRBD2 identical over 8 bases. The V and J ends lost 5 bases and 9 bases, in that order; junction bases with no gene match: 3. Germline values: CDR1 MNHEY, CDR2 SVGAGI. CDR3 size: 12 residues. The CDR3 reads CASSTLAAEQFF. For the CDR3, the DNA is TGTGCCAGCAGTACACTAGCGGCTGAGCAGTTCTTC.

V usage is TRBV7-3 and J usage is TRBJ2-1, with 9 nucleotides matching TRBD2. This CDR3 is built from 15 residues. Germline-derived CDR1 and CDR2 are SGHTA and FQGTGA. Germline trimming cut 2 bases from V and 4 bases from J; bases unmatched to any gene: 3. The CDR3 loop is CASSLASGNYNEQFF. The CDR3 nucleotides are TGTGCCAGCAGCTTAGCTAGCGGGAATTACAATGAGCAGTTCTTC.

This clone appeared a few times. V usage is TRBV30 and J usage is TRBJ1-5; D is perhaps TRBD1 (6 bases). V was trimmed by 3 bases and J by 3 bases, leaving 9 bases between them. CDR1 and CDR2 from the germline V gene are GTSNPN and SVGIG (reference sequence). CDR3 length: 13 residues. CDR3 sequence (DNA): TGTGCCTGGAGCCACAGGGACAATCAGCCCCAGCATTTT. Protein sequence: CAWSHRDNQPQHF. The variable domain in full, with the rest retrieved from reference TRBV30 and TRBJ1-5, is SQTIHQWPATLVQPVGSPLSLECTVEGTSNPNLYWYRQAAGRGLQLLFYSVGIGQISSEVPQNLSASRPQDRQFILSSKKLLLSDSGFYLCAWSHRDNQPQHFGDGTRLSIL.

The rearrangement links TRBV18 to TRBJ2-1, with 11 bases that match TRBD2. This CDR3 region has 17 residues. With V trimmed by 3 bases and J by 6 bases, 10 bases remained unmatched. CDR1 and CDR2 from the germline V gene are KGHSH and LQKENI. CDR3 sequence reads: CASSPITGTSGFNEQFF. The DNA of the CDR3 is TGTGCCAGCTCACCCATAACCGGGACTAGCGGTTTCAATGAGCAGTTCTTC.

This clone was counted a few times. The chain has TRBV4-3 and TRBJ2-2; unclear D gene. V lost 6 bases, J lost 8 bases, and 13 bases lay in between. The CDR3 is made up of 13 amino acids. Per germline, CDR1 LGHNA and CDR2 YSLEER. The CDR3 coding sequence is TGCGCCAGCAGTCCGAGATTAAATGGGGAGCTGTTTTTT. The encoded protein is CASSPRLNGELFF.

This clone turned up a few times. The J gene is TRBJ2-3, the V gene TRBV5-1, with 14 positions matching TRBD2. The germline gives CDR1 SGHRS, CDR2 YFSETQ. J lost 6 bases, V lost 0 bases, and 9 bases had no gene match. This CDR3 has 18 amino acids. CDR3 nucleotides: TGCGCCAGCAGCTTGGGACTAGCGGGAGGGACCCCACCCGATACGCAGTATTTT. Translating it yields CASSLGLAGGTPPDTQYF. Supplemented by reference TRBV5-1 and TRBJ2-3, the full variable domain reads KAGVTQTPRYLIKTRGQQVTLSCSPISGHRSVSWYQQTPGQGLQFLFEYFSETQRNKGNFPGRFSGRQFSNSRSEMNVSTLELGDSALYLCASSLGLAGGTPPDTQYFGPGTRLTVL.

This clone was seen a few times. The rearrangement uses TRBV18 and TRBJ2-3; 14 bases are a match to TRBD2. The CDR3 sequence is 16 residues long. From germline, CDR1 is KGHSH and CDR2 LQKENI. V shed 0 bases and J 8 bases; nucleotides not matched to a gene: 4. The CDR3 loop is CASSPPGLAGDGTQYF. The CDR3, as DNA: TGTGCCAGCTCACCACCGGGACTAGCGGGAGACGGTACGCAGTATTTT.

This chain connects TRBV10-3 to TRBJ2-3; D is possibly TRBD2 (6 bases). Germline V gene sequence: CDR1 ENHRY, CDR2 SYGVKD. V dropped 3 bases and J dropped 2 bases, with 12 bases sitting between them. The CDR3 is 15 amino acids. CDR3 sequence: CAISDYSGTTDTQYF. Written as DNA, the CDR3 is TGTGCCATCAGTGACTATAGCGGTACCACAGATACGCAGTATTTT.

This clone showed up just a few times. The chain's CDR3 is CASSPGLDGNEQFF. The DNA of the CDR3 is TGTGCCAGCAGCCCTGGACTAGATGGTAATGAGCAGTTCTTC. The gene calls are TRBV7-2 and TRBJ2-1; TRBD2 aligns across 7 bases. Germline CDR1 is SGHTA and CDR2 is FQGNSA. V trimming: 5 bases; J trimming: 7 bases; junction bases outside the gene matches: 8. The CDR3 runs to 14 residues.

In its sample, this clone was seen a few times. The rearrangement links TRBV28 to TRBJ1-1; TRBD1 is a possible D gene (6 bases). The CDR3 has 15 residues. Germline V lookup: CDR1 MDHEN, CDR2 SYDVKM. Between the trimmed V and J ends, which lost 6 bases and 0 bases, there was a span of 14 bases. DNA for the CDR3: TGTGCCAGCAGCCCCGCGGACAGATTGAACACTGAAGCTTTCTTT. This translates into CASSPADRLNTEAFF.

In this sample, this clone turned up a few times. J is TRBJ1-5 and V is TRBV6-6, with 12 nucleotides matching TRBD1. The germline CDR1 and CDR2 sequences are MNHNY and SVGAGI (reference sequence). J lost 6 bases, V lost 6 bases, and 3 bases had no gene match. CDR3 length equals 14 residues. CDR3 coding DNA: TGTGCCAGCAGGACGGGACAGGGGGCTCAGCCCCAGCATTTT. Protein sequence: CASRTGQGAQPQHF.

The chain joins TRBV6-5 to TRBJ1-2; tentatively, D is TRBD1 (5 bases). Looked up from germline, CDR1 is MNHEY and CDR2 is SVGAGI. The ends were cut back, 7 bases at V and 4 bases at J, with 19 bases in the middle. This CDR3 region has 15 residues. This CDR3 reads CASTRSVGGSYGYTF. The CDR3 coding sequence is TGTGCCAGCACTAGGTCTGTGGGGGGGAGCTATGGCTACACCTTC.

This clone was counted only a few times. This sequence joins TRBV5-1 and TRBJ2-5; 7 nucleotides agree with TRBD1. The CDR3 extends over 14 amino acids. With 4 bases clipped from V and 0 bases from J, the junction kept 3 bases outside the gene matches. Germline CDR1 and CDR2: SGHRS and YFSETQ. DNA for the CDR3: TGCGCCAGCAGCCCCCAGGGGGACCAAGAGACCCAGTACTTC. This encodes CASSPQGDQETQYF.

In this sample, this clone turned up a few times. CDR3 region: CASSRGQGGELFF. The DNA of the CDR3 is TGTGCCAGCAGCAGAGGACAGGGCGGGGAGCTGTTTTTT. The rearrangement uses TRBV7-9 and TRBJ2-2; TRBD1 matches at 8 bases. The CDR3 is 13 residues long. V was pared by 5 bases and J by 7 bases, with 3 bases of the junction left unmatched. From germline, CDR1 is SEHNR and CDR2 FQNEAQ (reference sequence).

The chain joins TRBV7-8 to TRBJ1-5; the match to TRBD1 covers 8 bases. From germline, CDR1 is SGHVS and CDR2 FQNEAQ. Trimming cost V 5 bases and J 5 bases; bases outside gene matches: 8. The CDR3 contains 15 residues. The CDR3 DNA reads TGTGCCAGCAGCGCGCGCGGGACAGGCGATCAGCCCCAGCATTTT. Translation gives CASSARGTGDQPQHF.